Listed below are T cell receptor beta chains from one sample, sequenced in a study of graft-versus-host responses after intestinal transplantation. Sequencing was performed with immunoSEQ multiplex PCR; in TCRdb, only in-frame clones are kept and a portion is missing. This repertoire shows more than 75,000 clones, around 93% found once; its top ten account for 0.35%. The antigens for these receptors are not known. The specimen comprised unstimulated CD4+ T cells sorted from spleen or lymph node cells, sampled before transplant. The receptors stem from a human donor who was the organ donor for an intestinal transplant. Each CDR3 is given with its conserved first and last residue. The D gene is left open where the match is weak. Only part of the rows carry a size: once, few, many, or a class if the clone is expanded.

>TRBJ2-1|once|TRBV6-6|TRBD2|16
CASSYSSGSTYNEQFF
TGTGCCAGCAGTTACTCTAGCGGGTCCACCTACAATGAGCAGTTCTTC
>TRBJ2-7|.|TRBV28|.|13
CASTELKDYEQYF
TGTGCCAGCACCGAACTTAAAGACTACGAGCAGTACTTC
>TRBJ1-3|.|TRBV7-6|.|13
CASSHRSGNTIYF
TGTGCCAGCAGTCACAGGTCTGGAAACACCATATATTTT
>TRBJ2-1|once|TRBV30|TRBD2|18
CAWIQGTSGRRSYNEQFF
TGTGCCTGGATACAGGGGACTAGCGGGAGACGCTCCTACAATGAGCAGTTCTTC
>TRBJ1-3|few|TRBV30|TRBD1|14
CAWRTQGSGNTIYF
TGTGCCTGGAGGACACAGGGGTCTGGAAACACCATATATTTT
>TRBJ1-4|.|TRBV29-1|.|14
CSAKDTGTNEKLFF
TGCAGCGCCAAGGATACAGGGACGAATGAAAAACTGTTTTTT
>TRBJ2-3|.|TRBV19|TRBD2|18
CASSIGPSGVTITDTQYF
TGTGCCAGTAGTATCGGGCCTAGCGGGGTAACGATCACAGATACGCAGTATTTT
>TRBJ1-2|.|TRBV6-4|.|14
CASSDVEGRDGYTF
TGTGCCAGCAGTGATGTTGAGGGAAGGGATGGCTACACCTTC
>TRBJ2-1|.|TRBV5-1|.|15
CASSLSDLSYNEQFF
TGCGCCAGCAGCCTTAGCGACCTCTCCTACAATGAGCAGTTCTTC
>TRBJ2-7|.|TRBV2|.|15
CASSGRGSASYEQYF
TGTGCCAGCAGTGGACGGGGTTCAGCATCCTACGAGCAGTACTTC
>TRBJ1-2|.|TRBV6-1|TRBD1|14
CASKGQGTIDGYTF
TGTGCCAGCAAGGGACAGGGGACAATTGATGGCTACACCTTC
>TRBJ2-7|.|TRBV11-2|TRBD1|12
CASSPQGLEQYF
TGTGCCAGCAGCCCACAGGGGCTCGAGCAGTACTTC
>TRBJ2-1|.|TRBV13|.|16
CASSLGQGMELGEQFF
TGTGCCAGCAGCTTAGGTCAGGGGATGGAACTTGGTGAGCAGTTCTTC
>TRBJ1-1|.|TRBV19|.|17
CASSISRRALENTEAFF
TGTGCCAGTAGTATAAGCAGGAGGGCCCTAGAAAATACGGAGGCTTTCTTT
>TRBJ2-5|.|TRBV5-1|.|14
CASTPIPPGETQYF
TGCGCCAGCACACCCATCCCCCCGGGGGAGACCCAGTACTTC
>TRBJ1-2|.|TRBV28|.|13
CASSLRALYGYTF
TGTGCCAGCAGTCTCAGGGCTCTCTATGGCTACACCTTC
>TRBJ1-1|.|TRBV11-2|.|16
CASSFSIAQGTTEAFF
TGTGCCAGCAGCTTTTCAATCGCACAGGGAACGACTGAAGCTTTCTTT
>TRBJ2-7|.|TRBV30|TRBD2|15
CAWSKGLAGVGEQYF
TGTGCCTGGAGTAAGGGACTAGCGGGAGTAGGCGAGCAGTACTTC
>TRBJ1-1|.|TRBV7-9|.|15
CASSSGLTVNTEAFF
TGTGCCAGCAGCTCCGGATTAACAGTGAACACTGAAGCTTTCTTT
>TRBJ2-5|.|TRBV4-1|.|14
CASSPTVVQETQYF
TGCGCCAGCAGCCCTACGGTTGTTCAAGAGACCCAGTACTTC
>TRBJ2-1|.|TRBV5-1|TRBD2|18
CASSLEPGSRGGPNEQFF
TGCGCCAGCAGCTTGGAGCCTGGCAGCCGGGGGGGTCCGAATGAGCAGTTCTTC
>TRBJ2-2|.|TRBV2|.|12
CASTPDTGELFF
TGTGCCAGCACCCCGGACACCGGGGAGCTGTTTTTT
>TRBJ2-5|.|TRBV28|.|13
CASSFSGSQTQYF
TGTGCCAGCAGTTTCTCGGGGAGTCAGACCCAGTACTTC
>TRBJ2-7|.|TRBV6-1|TRBD1|14
CASSETGGAYEQYF
TGTGCCAGCAGTGAGACAGGGGGCGCCTACGAGCAGTACTTC
>TRBJ1-3|.|TRBV7-9|.|12
CASNLSGNTIYF
TGTGCCAGCAACCTCAGTGGAAACACCATATATTTT
>TRBJ1-2|.|TRBV6-1|TRBD1|14
CASSEAHEGAGYTF
TGTGCCAGCAGTGAAGCGCATGAGGGGGCAGGCTACACCTTC
>TRBJ2-2|.|TRBV11-3|.|15
CASTTRAGYTGELFF
TGTGCCAGCACCACCAGGGCGGGATACACCGGGGAGCTGTTTTTT